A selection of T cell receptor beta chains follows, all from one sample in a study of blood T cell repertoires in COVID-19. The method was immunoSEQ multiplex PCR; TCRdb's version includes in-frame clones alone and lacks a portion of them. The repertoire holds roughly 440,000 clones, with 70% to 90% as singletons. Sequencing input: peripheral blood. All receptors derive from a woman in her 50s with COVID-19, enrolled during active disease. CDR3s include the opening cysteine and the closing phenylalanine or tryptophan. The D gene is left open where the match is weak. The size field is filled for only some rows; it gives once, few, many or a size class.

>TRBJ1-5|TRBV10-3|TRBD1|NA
CAIKGQGDQPQHF
TGTGCCATCAAGGGACAGGGCGATCAGCCCCAGCATTTT
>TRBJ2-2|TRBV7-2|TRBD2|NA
CASSPRGGLPTGELFF
TGTGCCAGCAGCCCCCGCGGGGGGCTCCCCACCGGGGAGCTGTTTTTT
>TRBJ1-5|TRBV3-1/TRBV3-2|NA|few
CASSQGGGRQPQHF
TGTGCCAGCAGCCAAGGAGGGGGTCGTCAGCCCCAGCATTTT
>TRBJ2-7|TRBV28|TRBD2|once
CASSRTSGGAGEQYF
TGTGCCAGCAGTCGGACTAGCGGGGGGGCGGGAGAGCAGTACTTC
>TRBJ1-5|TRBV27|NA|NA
CASSLQGYSNQPQHF
TGTGCCAGCAGTTTACAGGGCTATAGCAATCAGCCCCAGCATTTT
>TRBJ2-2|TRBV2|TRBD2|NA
CASRAGLAAYTGELFF
TGTGCCAGCAGGGCGGGACTAGCTGCTTACACCGGGGAGCTGTTTTTT
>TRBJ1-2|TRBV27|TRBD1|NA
CASSLTGRYGYTF
TGTGCCAGCAGTTTGACAGGGCGGTATGGCTACACCTTC
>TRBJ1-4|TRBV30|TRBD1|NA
CAWELGTAEKLFF
TGTGCCTGGGAGTTAGGGACAGCCGAAAAACTGTTTTTT
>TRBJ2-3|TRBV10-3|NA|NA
CATNTGNTDTQYF
TGTGCCACCAATACAGGGAACACAGATACGCAGTATTTT
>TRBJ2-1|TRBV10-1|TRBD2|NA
CASSLAGGDEQFF
TGCGCCAGCAGCCTAGCGGGGGGCGATGAGCAGTTCTTC
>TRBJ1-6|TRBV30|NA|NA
CAWTTGSSSYNSPLHF
TGTGCCTGGACGACGGGTTCGAGCTCCTATAATTCACCCCTCCACTTT
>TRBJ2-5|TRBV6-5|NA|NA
CASMGEETQYF
TGTGCCAGCATGGGAGAGGAGACCCAGTACTTC
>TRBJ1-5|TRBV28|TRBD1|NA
CASSQTGARQPQHF
TGTGCCAGCAGTCAGACAGGGGCCAGGCAGCCCCAGCATTTT
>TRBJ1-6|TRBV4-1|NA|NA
CASSQEGGRTRPAYSPLHF
TGCGCCAGCAGCCAAGAGGGGGGACGGACTCGACCCGCGTATTCACCCCTCCACTTT
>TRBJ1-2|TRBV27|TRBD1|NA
CASSLGTGSYGYTF
TGTGCCAGCAGTTTAGGGACAGGGTCCTATGGCTACACCTTC
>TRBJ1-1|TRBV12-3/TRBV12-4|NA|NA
CASSFLQGLEAFF
TGTGCCAGCAGTTTCCTACAGGGCCTTGAAGCTTTCTTT
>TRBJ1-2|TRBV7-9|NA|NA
CASSLQAGGGYTF
TGTGCCAGCAGCTTACAGGCTGGGGGCGGCTACACCTTC
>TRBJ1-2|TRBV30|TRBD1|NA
CACKYRGWGGYTF
TGTGCCTGTAAATACAGGGGTTGGGGTGGCTACACCTTC
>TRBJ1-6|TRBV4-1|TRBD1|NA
CASSQDSAGGYSPLHF
TGCGCCAGCAGCCAAGATTCCGCAGGGGGCTACTCACCCCTCCACTTT
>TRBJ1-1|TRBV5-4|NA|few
CASSFTPAGEAFF
TGTGCCAGCAGCTTCACTCCGGCAGGTGAAGCTTTCTTT
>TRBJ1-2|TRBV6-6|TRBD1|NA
CASSPRTGRPYGYTF
TGTGCCAGCAGTCCAAGGACAGGGCGTCCCTATGGCTACACCTTC
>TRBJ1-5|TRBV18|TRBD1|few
CASSPGQGGEPQHF
TGTGCCAGCTCACCTGGACAGGGTGGGGAGCCCCAGCATTTT
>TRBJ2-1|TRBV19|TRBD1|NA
CASSLLGQGAEQFF
TGTGCCAGTAGTCTTTTGGGACAGGGGGCTGAGCAGTTCTTC
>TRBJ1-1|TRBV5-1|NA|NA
CASSSAGQNTEAFF
TGCGCCAGCAGCTCAGCAGGACAGAACACTGAAGCTTTCTTT
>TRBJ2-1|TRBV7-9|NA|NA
CASRPYDPGHHYNEQFF
TGTGCCAGCAGACCGTACGACCCAGGACACCACTACAATGAGCAGTTCTTC
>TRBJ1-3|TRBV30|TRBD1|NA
CAWSGTGSGNTIYF
TGTGCCTGGAGCGGGACAGGGTCAGGAAACACCATATATTTT
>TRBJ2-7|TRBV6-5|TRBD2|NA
CASSFGGGLVNEQYF
TGTGCCAGCAGTTTCGGTGGGGGACTAGTAAACGAGCAGTACTTC
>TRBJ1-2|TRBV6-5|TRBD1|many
CASSQGADYGYTF
TGTGCCAGCAGTCAGGGGGCGGACTATGGCTACACCTTC
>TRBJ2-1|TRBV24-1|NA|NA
CATSDFGEQFF
TGTGCCACCAGTGATTTCGGTGAGCAGTTCTTC
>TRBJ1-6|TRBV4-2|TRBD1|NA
CASSHGLRQGDSPLHF
TGTGCCAGCAGCCATGGCCTCAGACAGGGGGATTCACCCCTCCACTTT
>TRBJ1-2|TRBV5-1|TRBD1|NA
CASSLEGQGSYGYTF
TGCGCCAGCAGCTTGGAGGGACAGGGGTCCTATGGCTACACCTTC
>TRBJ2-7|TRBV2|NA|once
CAHGGGASYEQYF
TGTGCCCATGGTGGAGGGGCCTCCTACGAGCAGTACTTC
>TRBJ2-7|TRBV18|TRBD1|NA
CASSLRQGDEQYF
TGTGCCAGCTCACTACGACAGGGCGACGAGCAGTACTTC
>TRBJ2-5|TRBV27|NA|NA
CASSPGALEETQYF
TGTGCCAGCTCCCCAGGGGCACTAGAGGAGACCCAGTACTTC
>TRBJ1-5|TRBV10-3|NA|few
CAISESGGHGNQPQHF
TGTGCCATCAGTGAGTCTGGGGGACACGGCAATCAGCCCCAGCATTTT
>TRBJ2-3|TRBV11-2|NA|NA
CASSLEVGGDTQYF
TGTGCCAGCAGCTTAGAAGTGGGGGGAGATACGCAGTATTTT
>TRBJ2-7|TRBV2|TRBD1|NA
CASRTGTATYEQYF
TGTGCCAGCAGGACCGGGACAGCCACCTACGAGCAGTACTTC
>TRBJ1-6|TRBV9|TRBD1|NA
CASSTHGQGDNSPLHF
TGTGCCAGCAGCACTCACGGACAGGGCGATAATTCACCCCTCCACTTT
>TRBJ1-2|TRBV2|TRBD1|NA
CATYRGQRGYGYTF
TGTGCCACCTACAGGGGGCAACGGGGCTATGGCTACACCTTC
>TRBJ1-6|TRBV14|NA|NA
CASSSDSYNSPLHF
TGTGCCAGCAGTTCCGACAGTTATAATTCACCCCTCCACTTT
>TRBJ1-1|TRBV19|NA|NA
CASTTTGWNTEAFF
TGTGCCAGTACCACGACAGGTTGGAACACTGAAGCTTTCTTT
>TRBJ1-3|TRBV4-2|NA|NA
CASSQDPARAYSGNTIYF
TGTGCCAGCAGCCAAGATCCGGCCAGGGCTTACTCTGGAAACACCATATATTTT
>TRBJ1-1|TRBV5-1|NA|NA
CASSLSGVTEAFF
TGCGCCAGCAGCTTGTCCGGGGTCACTGAAGCTTTCTTT